The 16 T cell receptor beta chains in this list originate from one sample, sequenced in a study of metastatic and nonmetastatic thyroid tumors. MiXCR was used by TCRdb to re-call the PCR reads. In the table there are about 45,000 clones, 3.5% to 5% of which are singletons. No patient had received any treatment before thyroid surgery. The sample consisted of blood. These receptors were obtained from a female donor with papillary thyroid cancer or a benign thyroid nodule (not recorded which). Some clones in this sample may be carry-over from other donors' samples.

This clone was seen many times. The chain has TRBV29-1 and TRBJ2-1; 8 bases are shared with TRBD1. Germline CDR1 SQVTM, CDR2 ANQGSEA. The CDR3 extends over 13 amino acids. Trimming cost V 5 bases and J 8 bases; bases outside gene matches: 8. The CDR3 reads CSVRRTGKDEQFF. The CDR3 DNA is TGCAGCGTTCGGAGGACAGGGAAAGATGAGCAGTTCTTC.

This clone was found a few times. At one of its ends the junction is not consistent with the germline gene, which may arise from a read error. At the DNA level, this CDR3 is encoded by other sequences in the same sample as well. This sequence joins TRBV12-5 and TRBJ1-2, with no clear D. Germline V lookup: CDR1 LGHNT, CDR2 FRNRAP. The CDR3 has 13 residues. DNA of the CDR3: TGTGCTAGTGGTTTGATCGGGGTGTATGGATACACATTC. This sequence encodes CASGLIGVYGYTF.

In its sample, this clone was seen many times. The J gene is TRBJ2-7, the V gene TRBV28; D unclear. Per germline, CDR1 MDHEN and CDR2 SYDVKM. There are 11 residues in the CDR3. V lost 6 bases, J lost 6 bases, and 9 bases lay in between. CDR3 sequence reads: CASRDGREQYF. The CDR3 DNA sequence: TGTGCCAGCAGGGACGGTCGCGAGCAGTACTTC.

This clone was seen a handful of times. The CDR3 bases are TGTGCCAGCAGCTACGACAGGGGGAGCACAGATACGCAGTATTTT. Translated, it gives CASSYDRGSTDTQYF. This chain connects TRBV7-3 to TRBJ2-3; 9 bases map to TRBD1. V trimming: 4 bases; J trimming: 0 bases; junction bases outside the gene matches: 2. Germline V lookup: CDR1 SGHTA, CDR2 FQGTGA. The CDR3 runs to 15 residues.

Ten or more counts support this clone. The gene calls are TRBV5-6 and TRBJ2-3, with D unclear. The length of the CDR3 is 15 residues. Germline V CDR1 and CDR2: SGHDT, YYEEEE. Trimming cost V 0 bases and J 0 bases, with 8 bases left between them. As DNA, the CDR3 is TGTGCCAGCAGCTTGGCGGAGCTAAGCACAGATACGCAGTATTTT. It yields the protein CASSLAELSTDTQYF. Combining the CDR3 with reference TRBV5-6 and TRBJ2-3 gives the whole variable domain DAGVTQSPTHLIKTRGQQVTLRCSPKSGHDTVSWYQQALGQGPQFIFQYYEEEERQRGNFPDRFSGHQFPNYSSELNVNALLLGDSALYLCASSLAELSTDTQYFGPGTRLTVL.

This clone was observed at least ten times. The chain carries TRBV6-1 and TRBJ1-3; 7 bases fit TRBD1. V was clipped by 9 bases and J by 0 bases; unmatched bases: 11. Germline V gene sequence: CDR1 MNHNS, CDR2 SASEGT. The CDR3 is made up of 16 amino acids. The CDR3 spells CARTTGLTYSGNTIYF. CDR3 nucleotides: TGTGCCAGAACGACAGGGCTGACTTACTCTGGAAACACCATATATTTT.

The V and J genes are TRBV7-3 and TRBJ2-1, with D perhaps TRBD1 (6 bases). This CDR3 comprises 16 residues. The germline gives CDR1 SGHTA, CDR2 FQGTGA. The V end was cut by 6 bases, the J end by 3 bases, with 18 bases between. Here the CDR3 DNA reads TGTGCCAGCAGTCCTCGGGGAAGGGGGTTCTACAATGAGCAGTTCTTC. Translation gives CASSPRGRGFYNEQFF.

V gene TRBV4-1 combines with J gene TRBJ2-7; D is possibly TRBD1 (6 bases). The CDR3 runs to 14 residues. Germline CDR1 MGHRA, CDR2 YSYEKL. V dropped 2 bases and J dropped 4 bases, with 12 bases sitting between them. CDR3 DNA sequence: TGCGCCAGCAGCCAACCGGGACATTCGTACGAGCAGTACTTC. The encoded protein is CASSQPGHSYEQYF.

This clone turned up a few times. The J gene is TRBJ1-4, the V gene TRBV12-3 or TRBV12-4; D may be TRBD1 (5 bases). Trimming took 3 bases from V and 7 from J, leaving 9 bases between them. CDR3 length equals 13 residues. CDR3: CASSFVRGEKLFF. CDR3 coding DNA: TGTGCCAGCAGTTTTGTTAGGGGTGAAAAACTGTTTTTT.

In this sample, this clone turned up a few times. Since a much larger clone is just one base distant, this may be a read error. The final CDR3 position lacks the conserved phenylalanine or tryptophan, pointing to a likely read error. The CDR3 loop reads CAWRDRGTKRYGYTL. The CDR3 DNA reads as TGTGCCTGGAGGGACAGGGGTACGAAACGGTATGGCTACACCCTC. The rearrangement joins TRBV30 to TRBJ1-2; 9 bases map to TRBD1. The V gene's germline CDR1 is GTSNPN and CDR2 SVGIG (reference sequence). Trimming removed 3 bases from V and 5 bases from J; junction bases left unmatched: 10. This CDR3 has 15 residues.

This clone came up a few times. The chain combines TRBV11-3 with TRBJ1-5; D is perhaps TRBD1 (5 bases). The CDR3 sequence is 14 residues long. Trimming took off 1 base at V and 2 bases at J, with 6 bases between the two ends. Germline assignment: CDR1 SGHNT and CDR2 YENEEA. CDR3 DNA sequence: TGTGCCAGCAGCTTAGGCAGGGGCAATCAGCCCCAGCATTTT. This translates into CASSLGRGNQPQHF.

In this sample, this clone turned up many times. CDR3 sequence reads: CASRLAGYTDTQYF. The CDR3 region has the DNA TGCGCCAGCAGACTAGCGGGATATACAGATACGCAGTATTTT. The V call is TRBV5-1, the J call TRBJ2-3; 10 bases map to TRBD2. CDR1 is SGHRS and CDR2 is YFSETQ in the germline V gene. CDR3 length: 14 residues. With 5 bases clipped from V and 3 bases from J, the junction kept 3 bases outside the gene matches.

This clone was counted at least ten times. The junction and the germline gene differ at one end; a read error may be behind it. Distinct nucleotide sequences in the sample also encode this CDR3. The chain is built from TRBV12-3 or TRBV12-4 and TRBJ1-1, with 10 positions matching TRBD1. The CDR3 is made up of 15 amino acids. The CDR3 protein is CASSRPGQGLTEAFF. Here the CDR3 DNA reads TGTGCCAGCAGCCGCCCGGGACAGGGGTTGACTGAAGCTTTCTTC.

This clone was detected ten times or more. V gene TRBV12-5 combines with J gene TRBJ1-1; TRBD1 might be the D (5 bases). The V gene's germline CDR1 is LGHNT and CDR2 FRNRAP. This CDR3 is built from 13 residues. The ends were cut back, 4 bases at V and 3 bases at J, with 9 bases in the middle. Here the CDR3 DNA reads TGTGCTAGTGGTTGGGGGGATGACACTGAAGCTTTCTTT. The encoded protein is CASGWGDDTEAFF. Complete variable domain (other parts from reference TRBV12-5 and TRBJ1-1): DARVTQTPRHKVTEMGQEVTMRCQPILGHNTVFWYRQTMMQGLELLAYFRNRAPLDDSGMPKDRFSAEMPDATLATLKIQPSEPRDSAVYFCASGWGDDTEAFFGQGTRLTVV.

In the case of this clone: A much larger clone sits a single nucleotide away, making a read error possible. The chain is built from TRBV4-1 and TRBJ2-7; D possibly corresponds to TRBD1 (6 bases). Deletions cut 4 bases from V and 4 bases from J, with 17 bases between. Germline loops: CDR1 MGHRA, CDR2 YSYEKL. The CDR3 runs to 15 residues. In DNA form, the CDR3 reads TGCGCCAGCAGCCGCCGGACAGCGCCCCAATACGAGCAGTACTTC. This codes for CASSRRTAPQYEQYF.

This clone was detected only a few times. The rearrangement uses TRBV20-1 and TRBJ1-4, with D unclear. Germline lookup yields CDR1 DFQATT and CDR2 SNEGSKA (reference sequence). The ends were cut back, 2 bases at V and 0 bases at J, with 7 bases in the middle. This CDR3 has 14 residues. The CDR3 sequence is CSARREATNEKLFF. CDR3 DNA: TGCAGTGCTAGAAGGGAGGCAACTAATGAAAAACTGTTTTTT.